Following are 21 T cell receptor beta chains from one sample sequenced in a study of glioma-infiltrating T cells after dendritic cell vaccination. Only in-frame clones appear in the TCRdb table, and some are missing; sequencing was by immunoSEQ multiplex PCR. The data hold tens of thousands of clones, with 86% observed a single time. Sequencing was performed on blood, taken before dendritic cell vaccination. These receptors came from a human donor with glioblastoma.

This clone was seen only once. The chain has TRBV5-8 and TRBJ2-7; TRBD2 agrees at 7 bases. Germline CDR1 SGHTS, CDR2 YDEGEE. V lost 4 bases and J lost 2; bases outside the gene matches: 9. The CDR3 has 15 amino acids. The CDR3 nucleotides are TGTGCCAGCAGCCAGAGCGGGACGTTTACCTACGAGCAGTACTTC. This sequence encodes CASSQSGTFTYEQYF.

The chain links TRBV10-3 to TRBJ2-5; D uncertain. From germline, CDR1 is ENHRY and CDR2 SYGVKD. The ends were cut back, 3 bases at V and 5 bases at J, with 13 bases in the middle. The CDR3 consists of 14 residues. This CDR3 is CAISEGVPGETQYF. The CDR3 DNA reads TGTGCCATCAGTGAAGGTGTTCCCGGGGAGACCCAGTACTTC.

The J gene is TRBJ2-1, the V gene TRBV7-3; 10 bases agree with TRBD2. The CDR3 is 16 residues long. Germline trimming cut 0 bases from V and 5 bases from J; bases unmatched to any gene: 4. Germline CDR1 is SGHTA and CDR2 is FQGTGA. The CDR3 DNA follows: TGTGCCAGCAGCTTAACTAGCGGGAGGCAACACAATGAGCAGTTCTTC. It translates to CASSLTSGRQHNEQFF. The full variable domain, its missing parts supplied by reference TRBV7-3 and TRBJ2-1, is GAGVSQTPSNKVTEKGKYVELRCDPISGHTALYWYRQSLGQGPEFLIYFQGTGAADDSGLPNDRFFAVRPEGSVSTLKIQRTERGDSAVYLCASSLTSGRQHNEQFFGPGTRLTVL.

The gene calls are TRBV30 and TRBJ2-3, with D perhaps matching TRBD2 (5 bases). The CDR3 totals 15 residues. Looked up from germline, CDR1 is GTSNPN and CDR2 is SVGIG (reference sequence). V lost 0 bases, J lost 2 bases, and 12 bases lay in between. CDR3 sequence (DNA): TGTGCCTGGAGTGTACGGGGAATGGACACAGATACGCAGTATTTT. It specifies CAWSVRGMDTDTQYF. Full variable domain (outside the CDR3, taken from reference TRBV30 and TRBJ2-3): SQTIHQWPATLVQPVGSPLSLECTVEGTSNPNLYWYRQAAGRGLQLLFYSVGIGQISSEVPQNLSASRPQDRQFILSSKKLLLSDSGFYLCAWSVRGMDTDTQYFGPGTRLTVL.

CDR3 DNA: TGTGCCAGCAGCCAAGATCTCTTCATGGACAGGACGAACACCGGGGAGCTGTTTTTT. It specifies CASSQDLFMDRTNTGELFF. This chain links TRBV14 with TRBJ2-2, with TRBD1 matching over 7 bases. The J segment lost 0 bases and the V segment lost 0 bases, leaving 10 bases of the junction unmatched. CDR3 length: 19 residues. Germline CDR1 reads SGHDN; CDR2 reads FVKESK.

The chain employs TRBV18 and TRBJ2-7; the D gene is possibly TRBD2 (5 bases). This CDR3 contains 12 residues. The V and J ends lost 3 bases and 6 bases respectively, with 9 bases between them. Germline CDR1 reads KGHSH; CDR2 reads LQKENI. CDR3 nucleotide sequence: TGTGCCAGCTCACCGCTAGGGAGCGAGCAGTACTTC. The encoded protein is CASSPLGSEQYF.

This clone was recorded a few times. This rearrangement joins TRBV4-2 to TRBJ2-1, with 9 bases matching TRBD2. J lost 9 bases, V lost 0 bases, and 9 bases had no gene match. Germline V gene data show CDR1 as LGHNA and CDR2 as YNFKEQ. This CDR3 has 16 amino acids. The CDR3 sequence is CASSQDGAAGGSEQFF. CDR3 in DNA: TGTGCCAGCAGCCAAGATGGGGCAGCGGGAGGCTCTGAGCAGTTCTTC.

CDR3 coding DNA: TGTGCCAGCAGCACACCGGGACTAGCCACAGATACGCAGTATTTT. It yields the protein CASSTPGLATDTQYF. This rearrangement joins TRBV5-4 to TRBJ2-3; 9 bases match TRBD2. Unmatched junction bases numbered 5, after V lost 4 bases and J lost 2 bases. The CDR3 totals 15 residues. From germline, CDR1 is SGHNT and CDR2 YYREEE (reference sequence).

The chain links TRBV5-1 to TRBJ2-3; a weak D match, TRBD2 (6 bases). The V end lost 5 bases, the J end lost 0 bases, and 10 bases lay between the germline ends. This CDR3 comprises 14 residues. Germline V gene lookup returns CDR1 SGHRS and CDR2 YFSETQ. The CDR3 spells CASSPGLSTDTQYF. As DNA, the CDR3 is TGCGCCAGCAGTCCGGGACTCAGCACAGATACGCAGTATTTT.

The rearrangement joins TRBV9 to TRBJ2-3; 10 bases align to TRBD2. Trimming took 4 bases from V and 0 from J; bases not matched to a gene: 8. Germline loops: CDR1 SGDLS, CDR2 YYNGEE. CDR3 length: 17 amino acids. In DNA form, the CDR3 reads TGTGCCAGCAGCCTTCGGACTAGCGGTATCAGCACAGATACGCAGTATTTT. This gives the protein CASSLRTSGISTDTQYF.

A single count supports this clone. The V gene is TRBV9, the J gene TRBJ1-5; D unresolved. This CDR3 comprises 15 residues. Germline V CDR1 and CDR2: SGDLS, YYNGEE. Trimming left V 3 bases short and J 3 bases short, with 13 bases between. CDR3 protein: CASSEDDGINQPQHF. CDR3 sequence (DNA): TGTGCCAGCAGCGAGGACGACGGGATCAATCAGCCCCAGCATTTT.

J is TRBJ1-3 and V is TRBV9; D perhaps matches TRBD1 (6 bases). Germline CDR1 reads SGDLS; CDR2 reads YYNGEE. The CDR3 is 19 amino acids. Between the trimmed V and J ends, which lost 4 bases and 2 bases, there was a span of 25 bases. CDR3 region: CASSPKNLQGPQAGNTIYF. For the CDR3, the DNA is TGTGCCAGCAGCCCAAAGAACCTACAGGGACCCCAAGCTGGAAACACCATATATTTT.

This clone has a single count. V gene TRBV28 combines with J gene TRBJ2-2, with 8 bases aligning to TRBD2. Per the germline V gene, CDR1 is MDHEN and CDR2 is SYDVKM. Losses at the gene ends were 7 bases for V and 4 bases for J; bases not matched to a gene: 8. The CDR3 covers 15 residues. The CDR3 coding sequence is TGTGCCAGCACCCTGAGTAGCGGGGTCACCGGGGAGCTGTTTTTT. Translating gives CASTLSSGVTGELFF.

J is TRBJ1-6 and V is TRBV2; 8 positions match TRBD1. Looked up from germline, CDR1 is SNHLY and CDR2 is FYNNEI. V trimming: 6 bases; J trimming: 9 bases; junction bases outside the gene matches: 4. The CDR3 sequence is 13 residues long. CDR3: CASSGQGRSPLHF. The DNA of the CDR3 is TGTGCCAGCAGCGGACAGGGACGTTCACCCCTCCACTTT.

The chain is built from TRBV4-1 and TRBJ1-1; D is ambiguous. CDR1 and CDR2 (germline): MGHRA, YSYEKL. The CDR3 has 13 amino acids. Trimming took 0 bases from V and 1 from J, leaving 3 bases between them. The CDR3 nucleotides are TGCGCCAGCAGCCAAGACGGGAACACTGAAGCTTTCTTT. Protein: CASSQDGNTEAFF.

This clone was counted a few times. The chain has TRBV25-1 and TRBJ2-7; D gene ambiguous. The CDR3 covers 12 residues. CDR1 and CDR2 from the germline V gene are MGHDK and SYGVNS. V dropped 6 bases and J dropped 1 base, with 7 bases sitting between them. The CDR3 protein is CASSLSSYEQYF. CDR3 in DNA: TGTGCCAGCAGCTTGTCGTCCTACGAGCAGTACTTC.

The chain carries TRBV4-1 and TRBJ1-4; TRBD1 agrees at 8 bases. Germline V gene data show CDR1 as MGHRA and CDR2 as YSYEKL. The CDR3 is 16 amino acids. J lost 7 bases, V lost 4 bases, and 11 bases had no gene match. The CDR3 DNA reads as TGCGCCAGCAGCCCCTCCCTAGAGACAGGGGTTGAAAAACTGTTTTTT. It codes for CASSPSLETGVEKLFF.

The rearrangement links TRBV19 to TRBJ1-1, with D unresolved. CDR1 is LNHDA, CDR2 SQIVND, per germline (reference sequence). The CDR3 contains 14 residues. Trimming removed 7 bases at V and 1 base at J, with 13 bases between. This chain's CDR3 is CASIADFKNTEAFF. CDR3 nucleotide sequence: TGTGCCAGTATCGCAGATTTTAAGAACACTGAAGCTTTCTTT.

The chain joins TRBV18 to TRBJ2-7, with TRBD1 identical over 11 bases. This CDR3 comprises 15 residues. Germline trimming cut 4 bases from V and 3 bases from J; bases unmatched to any gene: 5. Per germline, CDR1 KGHSH and CDR2 LQKENI. Written as DNA, the CDR3 is TGTGCCAGCTCACTGGACAGGGGGCCCTACTACGAGCAGTACTTC. It yields the protein CASSLDRGPYYEQYF. The complete variable domain, with remaining parts taken from reference TRBV18 and TRBJ2-7, reads NAGVMQNPRHLVRRRGQEARLRCSPMKGHSHVYWYRQLPEEGLKFMVYLQKENIIDESGMPKERFSAEFPKEGPSILRIQQVVRGDSAAYFCASSLDRGPYYEQYFGPGTRLTVT.

This chain joins TRBV4-2 and TRBJ2-1, with 7 bases lining up with TRBD2. Trimming at V came to 1 base and at J to 0 bases, leaving 6 bases not matched to a gene. The CDR3 has 17 residues. Germline CDR1 is LGHNA and CDR2 is YNFKEQ. The CDR3 loop reads CASSQVLRGSSYNEQFF. The CDR3 nucleotides are TGTGCCAGCAGCCAAGTATTGCGGGGGAGCTCCTACAATGAGCAGTTCTTC.

V gene TRBV27 combines with J gene TRBJ2-1, with D possibly matching TRBD2 (6 bases). From germline, CDR1 is MNHEY and CDR2 SMNVEV (reference sequence). V lost 5 bases and J 0 bases, leaving 14 bases between the germline ends. This CDR3 comprises 16 residues. In nucleotides, the CDR3 is TGTGCCAGCAGTCCCGGAGGGCTGAGCTCCTACAATGAGCAGTTCTTC. This sequence encodes CASSPGGLSSYNEQFF.